This entry features one TCR beta chain sequence. The specificity of this receptor is unknown. One base away there is no much larger clone; base qualities are not given. Compared with germline, V lacks 4 bases and J lacks 8 bases; bases without a gene match: 12. The germline V gene supplies CDR1 SGHRS and CDR2 YFSETQ. The CDR3 contains 15 residues, cysteine and phenylalanine counted. Only the CDR3 region is kept as DNA, spanning 45 bases read in frame from base 1. The sample comes from a study of CD8+ T cells in alopecia areata (dated by TCRdb to between 2017 and 2018). Concerning the study at large: High-throughput TCRbeta sequencing was used to examine T cell clonal expansion in alopecia areata in both the C3H/HeJ mouse model and human patients. In humans, TCRbeta sequencing was performed on scalp tissue and on sorted CD4+ and CD8+ peripheral blood T cells from healthy controls and from patients with patchy or totalis/universalis alopecia areata. Scalp clonality was compared among normal scalp (n=4), patchy alopecia areata scalp (n=8), and alopecia totalis/universalis scalp (n=8). RNA was extracted with the PAXgene miRNA kit for fixed scalp, the miRNeasy kit for PBMCs, and the RNeasy kit for mouse skin. Amplification of TCRbeta CDR3 regions was done by immunoSEQ multiplex PCR using 35 Vbeta forward primers and 13 Jbeta reverse primers.

The paper as a whole reports these results and caveats: Higher clonality and more expanded CD8+ clones were observed in lesional scalp than in normal scalp, particularly in alopecia totalis/universalis, a finding suggestive of antigenic drive. Resident alphabeta T cells in normal human skin are also sequenced, complicating scalp TCR repertoire analysis, unlike mouse skin dominated by gammadelta T cells. TCR sequences shared between patients were less clear than in mice, possibly partly because of HLA diversity in the patient population.

Receptor amplification or capture employed the immunoSEQ multiplex PCR assay. For TCR sequencing, RNA was extracted from every sample and reverse transcribed into cDNA to serve as template. SuperScript III was used to make first-strand cDNA, primed with a 2:1 mix of oligo-dT and random hexamers. A synthetic immune receptor repertoire was used to assess amplification bias, and residual bias was removed computationally. The original methods were these. Raw reads were preprocessed for error removal, and CDR3 was defined according to IMGT conventions as running from the conserved cysteine to phenylalanine. To get clonality, Shannon entropy was normalized by log2 of the number of productive unique TCRs and the result was subtracted from 1. CD4 or CD8 identity of scalp clones was inferred by cross-referencing scalp TCRbeta sequences with sorted blood CD4 and CD8 repertoires. Entries here come from immuneACCESS through TCRdb and include only in-frame sequences with V and J called. Some clones fail to appear in such tables; in the studies checked, an unresolved V gene covers under half of the shortfall, and the cause of the remainder is unknown. V and J calls and clone size follow that table, whereas D and trimming were derived from the DNA. The sample table records around 210,000 clones; about 56% of these occur just once. The ten largest clones represent about 5.3% of the sample.

After PBMCs were isolated by density centrifugation and stained for CD3, CD4 and CD8, a FACSAria was used to sort CD4+ and CD8+ T cells. Scalp biopsies and blood samples were obtained from unaffected controls. Recombination connected TRBV5-1 to TRBJ2-1, with 7 bases aligning to TRBD1. The receptor's source is a human donor in good health. Sequenced sample: CD8+ T cells sorted from blood. The nucleotide sequence reads TGCGCCAGCAGCGAGGGACAGAATTTGCGCTATGAGCAGTTCTTC. It codes for CASSEGQNLRYEQFF.